This T cell receptor (beta chain) was recorded in a study of regulatory T cells in long-lasting Graves disease. Whole-study findings and limits: Investigators studied peripheral blood only, not thyroid tissue.

As for time point: newly diagnosed GD, antithyroid drugs for less than 3 months. The TCR library used RNA extracted from PBMCs. Germline lookup yields CDR1 KGHDR and CDR2 SFDVKD. Trimming removed 5 bases from V and 0 bases from J, with 11 bases in between. There are 15 residues in the CDR3. This clonotype was counted ten times or more. Its specificity is unknown. Library construction for TCR beta used iRepertoire HTBI primers and Arm-PCR of CDR3 regions. TCRdb re-analysed the multiplex PCR reads in MiXCR, keeping a single row per CDR3 protein. Of roughly 510,000 distinct CDR3 sequences in the sample, about 16% are singletons; the top ten hold around 11%. Separately, the same data were catalogued under a study of T cells in Graves' hyperthyroidism and ophthalmopathy. That work states: Initially, a first-round RT-PCR of the TCR CDR3 employed the HTBI primer set. Most clonotypes expanded in thyroid above 0.001 were likewise present in blood.

The chain uses TRBV24-1 and TRBJ2-3, with D perhaps TRBD1 (6 bases). The TCR sequence derives from a man younger than 35 with Graves disease. The sample was peripheral blood mononuclear cells (PBMCs), taken at new diagnosis, from a patient treated with antithyroid drugs. CDR3 in DNA: TGTGCCACCAGTGCCAGAACAGGGAGCACAGATACGCAGTATTTT. Translation gives CATSARTGSTDTQYF.